This T cell receptor beta chain is drawn from a study of shared clonotypes between healthy human individuals. For this clone: What it binds is not known.

The assay was run at deep level. Approximately 300 ng DNA, some 30,000 T cell genomes, went into unsorted PBMC replicate PCRs. Original methodology: From ImmunoSEQ came sequences covering only the junction and carrying no quality scores, so filtering differed. This table comes from immunoSEQ multiplex PCR, and its TCRdb copy is limited to in-frame clones, with some not included. V and J calls plus clone size are reproduced from that table; the DNA served to infer D and trimming. Of 450,000 to 500,000 clones listed, approximately 78% are singletons. CDR1 is SGHAT and CDR2 is FQNNGV in the germline V gene. Germline trimming cut 5 bases from V and 3 bases from J; bases unmatched to any gene: 3. CDR3 size: 14 residues. Regarding the study as a whole: A limitation of the genetic and exposure-history diversity represented arose from few donors.

This clonotype originated in a woman aged 40 to 55 in good health. Some clones in this sample may be carry-over from other donors' samples. This chain uses TRBV11-2 with TRBJ2-1, with TRBD2 matching 8 bases. Sequencing was done on a sample of PBMCs. The CDR3 sequence: CASSLGTSYNEQFF. The CDR3 nucleotides read TGTGCCAGCAGCCTCGGGACTAGCTACAATGAGCAGTTCTTC.